Listed below are T cell receptor beta chains from one sample, sequenced in a study of T cell clones after liver transplantation. Assay: immunoSEQ multiplex PCR; the TCRdb copy retains only in-frame clones and omits some. The sample lists roughly 120,000 clones, about nine tenths occurring once. The material was CD4+ T cells from blood, obtained 12 months after liver transplant. These receptors all come from a human patient who received a liver transplant. Certain T cells may be donor cells from the graft. CDR3s include the opening cysteine and the closing phenylalanine or tryptophan.

j_call v_call cdr3_aa
TRBJ2-7 TRBV4-3 CASSQDWPGYEQYF
TRBJ2-5 TRBV28 CASSLETTQYF
TRBJ1-1 TRBV5-1 CASSQGTRVTEAFF
TRBJ1-3 TRBV6-6 CASSKGSSSGNTIYF
TRBJ2-1 TRBV5-8 CASSGLAGMNEQFF
TRBJ2-4 TRBV2 CASSTSRENIQYF
TRBJ2-7 TRBV9 CASSVEEGEYEQYF
TRBJ2-3 TRBV27 CASSLTDRMTDTQYF
TRBJ1-2 TRBV29-1 CSVDSDGEGDYGYTF
TRBJ2-1 TRBV5-1 CASSRPGADEQFF
TRBJ2-2 TRBV7-7 CASSSSVLRGAGELFF
TRBJ2-5 TRBV18 CASSPRVSGSQRGETQYF
TRBJ1-4 TRBV19 CASSRQSQNEKLFF
TRBJ1-1 TRBV11-2 CASSLMVGEAFF
TRBJ2-2 TRBV7-9 CASSRTSVNTGELFF
TRBJ2-7 TRBV19 CASSITANYEQYF
TRBJ1-1 TRBV6-5 CASSYLWLSTEAFF
TRBJ2-7 TRBV11-2 CASSLGLANTYEQYF
TRBJ2-1 TRBV5-1 CASRPGQGSYNEQFF
TRBJ1-5 TRBV7-6 CASSKRTGSNQPQHF
TRBJ2-7 TRBV7-9 CASSLGKGLAFHEQYF
TRBJ2-2 TRBV11-2 CASSFRTTGGELFF
TRBJ2-3 TRBV5-1 CASSRFSSTDTQYF
TRBJ2-7 TRBV2 CASRATQGYLYEQYF
TRBJ2-1 TRBV28 CASTQQSYNEQFF
TRBJ1-2 TRBV5-1 CASSLAQGDGYTF
TRBJ1-1 TRBV5-4 CASSLGTGAREEAFF
TRBJ2-3 TRBV5-1 CASSSDRGVDTQYF
TRBJ1-3 TRBV25-1 CASSDFRGTGNTIYF
TRBJ2-7 TRBV27 CASSKQGSYEQYF
TRBJ1-4 TRBV5-4 CASSLGREGEKLFF
TRBJ1-1 TRBV6-1 CASSAGVNTEAFF
TRBJ1-2 TRBV6-1 CASRETGGGYGYTF
TRBJ2-7 TRBV7-2 CASSLVGGTYEQYF
TRBJ2-7 TRBV5-1 CASSFDRTYEQYF
TRBJ2-7 TRBV28 CASFKGGGPYEQYF
TRBJ1-5 TRBV29-1 CSVIPMGSNQPQHF
TRBJ2-7 TRBV6-5 CASARNEQYF
TRBJ1-1 TRBV7-9 CASSLLQSAFF
TRBJ2-7 TRBV5-1 CASSLGTGVPYEQYF
TRBJ2-3 TRBV11-1 CASSLGTGLSTDTQYF
TRBJ2-1 TRBV10-2 CASSESQRLAGVLYEQFF
TRBJ2-7 TRBV7-2 CASSRDRAEQYF
TRBJ2-2 TRBV7-7 CASSLELGTSNWNTGELFF
TRBJ2-5 TRBV29-1 CSVEDAFTQETQYF
TRBJ2-2 TRBV28 CASSDLAQLAGAGNTGELFF
TRBJ2-5 TRBV5-1 CASSLLAGGEETQYF
TRBJ1-1 TRBV5-1 CASSLSSKSEAFF
TRBJ1-1 TRBV7-9 CASSDLTRNTEAFF
TRBJ2-1 TRBV9 CASSEGGLAMDNEQFF
TRBJ2-3 TRBV11-3 CASSILGQAQDTQYF
TRBJ1-3 TRBV19 CASPPPSGNTIYF
TRBJ2-1 TRBV27 CASSQVTGGEQFF
TRBJ1-2 TRBV19 CASSIAHRGHYGYTF
TRBJ1-1 TRBV2 CASSEDRNTEAFF
TRBJ2-1 TRBV5-6 CASSSLAGGPWEQFF
TRBJ2-3 TRBV5-4 CASSGYLAGGADTQYF
TRBJ1-1 TRBV6-1 CASSGQGGWITEAFF
TRBJ1-1 TRBV25-1 CASSDGVTEAFF
TRBJ1-2 TRBV7-9 CASSELPGNYGYTF